The 11 T cell receptor beta chains presented below share a single source sample, sequenced in a study of tumor-infiltrating lymphocytes in primary liver carcinoma. Starting from 500 ng of total RNA, TCR beta cDNA was produced with a primer in the constant region. Libraries for TCR beta were built through three nested multiplex PCR rounds, which together made up a slightly modified ARM-PCR procedure. A C-beta reverse primer and TRBV1-TRBV30 forward primers served in each of the first two PCR rounds, at around 10 cycles apiece. TCRdb reprocessed the multiplex PCR reads with MiXCR, giving one entry per CDR3 protein. Of tens of thousands of distinct CDR3 sequences listed, around 77% were seen once; the top ten hold around 24%. Scientists recovered RNA and DNA together from around 20-30 mg of unsorted bulk tissue. The sequencing input was liver tumor tissue from sampling region 5. The subset is: tumor region T5, tumor centre. These receptor sequences come from a man aged 40-49 years with primary liver carcinoma and hepatitis B virus infection.

This sequence joins TRBV28 and TRBJ2-7; no clear D. Trimming took off 8 bases at V and 6 bases at J, with 11 bases between the two ends. The CDR3 sequence is 11 residues long. The germline gives CDR1 MDHEN, CDR2 SYDVKM. The CDR3 loop reads CASPLQAEQYF. DNA of the CDR3: TGTGCCAGCCCACTTCAGGCCGAGCAGTACTTC.

With respect to this clonotype: Germline and junction disagree at one end, which may indicate a read error. This rearrangement joins TRBV5-1 to TRBJ1-2; D not certain. The CDR3 contains 14 residues. The V gene's germline CDR1 is SGHRS and CDR2 YFSETQ. CDR3 sequence: CTSSFDRVGGGYTF. Written as DNA, the CDR3 is TGCACCAGCAGCTTTGATAGGGTGGGCGGCGGCTACACCTTC.

Comments on this clonotype: The CDR3 does not close with the conserved phenylalanine or tryptophan, likely indicating a read error. This chain uses TRBV11-1 with TRBJ2-2, with D unclear. The V end was cut by 4 bases, the J end by 6 bases, with 15 bases between. CDR1 and CDR2 from the germline V gene are SGHAT and FQDESV (reference sequence). This CDR3 is 15 amino acids long. The CDR3 sequence is CASSYTGPFSGELFY. In nucleotides, the CDR3 is TGTGCCAGCAGCTATACTGGACCTTTCTCCGGGGAGCTGTTTTAC.

The J gene is TRBJ2-7, the V gene TRBV2; possibly TRBD2 for D (6 bases). The germline V gene has CDR1 SNHLY and CDR2 FYNNEI. CDR3 length: 14 residues. Trimming removed 5 bases at V and 8 bases at J, with 19 bases between. In DNA form, the CDR3 reads TGTGCCAGCAGTTTTAACGGGAGAGGGAACAAGCAGTACTTC. The encoded protein is CASSFNGRGNKQYF.

The chain links TRBV10-3 to TRBJ1-6; 7 nucleotides agree with TRBD1. V lost 4 bases, J lost 6 bases, and 15 bases stayed unmatched. Germline assignment: CDR1 ENHRY and CDR2 SYGVKD. The CDR3 is 18 residues long. DNA of the CDR3: TGTGCCATCAGTGGGGCGAGAGGGGGCGCGTCTATTAATTCACCCCTCCACTTT. The encoded protein is CAISGARGGASINSPLHF.

Comments on this clonotype: Without the conserved terminal phenylalanine or tryptophan, this CDR3 likely stems from a read error. The J gene is TRBJ2-1, the V gene TRBV11-3; D is uncertain. The CDR3 spans 12 residues. CDR1 and CDR2 (germline): SGHNT, YENEEA. CDR3 nucleotides: TGTGCCAGCAGCTTAAGTGCCAATAAGCAGTTCTCC. It codes for CASSLSANKQFS.

The J gene is TRBJ2-5, the V gene TRBV11-2; TRBD2 is a possible D gene (5 bases). The V gene's germline CDR1 is SGHAT and CDR2 FQNNGV. The CDR3 loop spans 17 amino acids. V lost 0 bases to trimming and J lost 2 bases, with 16 bases between them. CDR3 bases: TGTGCCAGCAGCTTAGATATAAGGGCGAGAGGGCAAGAGACCCAGTACTTC. This gives the protein CASSLDIRARGQETQYF.

With regard to this clonotype: It is likely a read error, because the conserved phenylalanine at the end of the CDR3 is missing. The limits of the CDR3 on the DNA are not certain, so only TCRdb's listed CDR3 is given. The J gene is TRBJ1-1, the V gene TRBV6-1; the D call of TRBD1 is as the table states it, not checked on the DNA. Germline CDR1 MNHNS, CDR2 SASEGT. The CDR3 region is 17 residues in length, termini included. The chain's CDR3 is CASSEGEGQGANTETFL.

A remark on this clonotype: A junction end diverges from the germline sequence, so it may reflect a read error. CDR3 protein: CSAQGLTGDYEHYF. The CDR3 nucleotides read TGCAGCGCCCAGGGGCTAACGGGAGATTACGAGCACTACTTC. This rearrangement joins TRBV29-1 to TRBJ2-7; TRBD1 or TRBD2 may be the D gene (6 bases each). The CDR3 has 14 residues. Germline CDR1 and CDR2: SQVTM and ANQGSEA.

Notes on this clonotype: One end of the junction is discordant with germline, which a read error may explain. V usage is TRBV5-6 and J usage is TRBJ2-3; unclear D gene. Germline lookup yields CDR1 SGHDT and CDR2 YYEEEE. The CDR3 loop spans 13 amino acids. The CDR3 is CVSSLLRTDTQYF. The CDR3 DNA is TGTGTCAGCAGCTTGTTAAGGACAGATACGCAGTATTTT.

With regard to this clonotype: Germline is not matched at one junction end, which may reflect a read error. This sequence joins TRBV2 and TRBJ2-2, with D possibly matching TRBD2 (5 bases). Per the germline V gene, CDR1 is SNHLY and CDR2 is FYNNEI. This CDR3 is 15 amino acids long. In nucleotides, the CDR3 is TGTGCCAGCAGTTTAAGGATAGGGAAGACCGGGGAGATGTTTTTT. Residues: CASSLRIGKTGEMFF.